The 16 T cell receptor beta chains listed next were all sequenced from one sample in a study of T-cell memory formation after mild COVID-19. One entry per CDR3 protein, called by TCRdb with MiXCR from the 5' RACE reads. The sample records around 340,000 distinct CDR3 sequences, roughly 15% being singletons. Sequenced material: PBMCs or a T cell subset sorted from them (not recorded which). The receptors were sampled from a young man who had mild COVID-19 (a few samples of this study predate the infection). Cell type and time point are not known.

This clonotype was observed a few times. The V gene is TRBV6-2 or TRBV6-3, the J gene TRBJ2-2; D gene ambiguous. CDR1 is MNHEY and CDR2 is SVGEGT in the germline V gene. The CDR3 spans 11 residues. The ends were cut back, 3 bases at V and 6 bases at J, with 2 bases in the middle. The CDR3 sequence: CASSYPGELFF. The CDR3 region has the DNA TGTGCCAGCAGTTATCCCGGGGAGCTGTTTTTT.

This clonotype occurred a few times. The V gene is TRBV3-1, the J gene TRBJ1-1; unclear D gene. The V gene's germline CDR1 is LGHDT and CDR2 YNNKEL (reference sequence). The CDR3 has 12 residues. The V gene lost 2 bases and the J gene lost 11 bases, with 12 bases spanning the gap. CDR3 nucleotide sequence: TGTGCCAGCAGCCAATCCCGCGGAGGTGCTTTCTTT. Translated, it gives CASSQSRGGAFF.

The chain uses TRBV2 and TRBJ2-7, with TRBD2 matching 14 bases. Germline V gene sequence: CDR1 SNHLY, CDR2 FYNNEI. V lost 6 bases and J lost 3; bases outside the gene matches: 10. The CDR3 contains 17 residues. Here the CDR3 reads CASRALGLAGAYYEQYF. In nucleotides, the CDR3 is TGTGCCAGCAGAGCCCTGGGACTAGCGGGGGCCTACTACGAGCAGTACTTC. The full variable domain, completed using reference TRBV2 and TRBJ2-7, is EPEVTQTPSHQVTQMGQEVILRCVPISNHLYFYWYRQILGQKVEFLVSFYNNEISEKSEIFDDQFSVERPDGSNFTLKIRSTKLEDSAMYFCASRALGLAGAYYEQYFGPGTRLTVT.

The chain carries TRBV9 and TRBJ1-2; 9 bases align to TRBD1. CDR1 SGDLS and CDR2 YYNGEE come from the germline V gene. CDR3 size: 15 residues. The ends lost 3 bases at V and 2 bases at J; junction bases unmatched: 5. Here the CDR3 DNA reads TGTGCCAGCAGCGAGAGGACAGGGGACAACTATGGCTACACCTTC. This encodes CASSERTGDNYGYTF.

This clonotype came up a few times. This rearrangement joins TRBV10-3 to TRBJ2-6; D gene unclear. CDR3 length: 16 amino acids. Deletions cut 2 bases from V and 0 bases from J, with 8 bases between. Germline-derived CDR1 and CDR2 are ENHRY and SYGVKD. Here the CDR3 reads CAISEGPTSGANVLTF. CDR3 DNA: TGTGCCATCAGTGAGGGGCCGACCTCTGGGGCCAACGTCCTGACTTTC.

The chain recombines TRBV19 with TRBJ1-1; possible D gene TRBD1, 5 bases. Looked up from germline, CDR1 is LNHDA and CDR2 is SQIVND (reference sequence). There are 13 residues in the CDR3. Trimming shortened V by 7 bases and J by 3 bases, and 12 bases separated the two germline ends. CDR3 DNA sequence: TGTGCCAGTACCCCGGCAGGGCACACTGAAGCTTTCTTT. Encoded protein: CASTPAGHTEAFF.

This chain joins TRBV20-1 and TRBJ2-3, with 9 positions matching TRBD1. The germline V gene encodes CDR1 DFQATT and CDR2 SNEGSKA (reference sequence). This CDR3 comprises 12 residues. CDR3: CRVDRGRDTQYF. CDR3 nucleotide sequence: TGCAGAGTGGACAGGGGAAGAGATACGCAGTATTTT.

The chain employs TRBV5-1 and TRBJ2-1; D is unclear. CDR3 size: 14 residues. Trimming took 1 base from V and 7 from J, leaving 12 bases between them. Germline values: CDR1 SGHRS, CDR2 YFSETQ. CDR3 DNA sequence: TGCGCCAGCAGCTTGACGGGTATCAAAAATGAGCAGTTCTTC. Amino acids: CASSLTGIKNEQFF.

This clonotype was counted a few times. V usage is TRBV20-1 and J usage is TRBJ2-2; 8 bases are shared with TRBD2. After removal of 2 bases from V and 5 bases from J, the junction contained 4 bases not matched to a gene. The germline V gene encodes CDR1 DFQATT and CDR2 SNEGSKA (reference sequence). The CDR3 totals 14 residues. The CDR3 sequence: CSARISGGTGELFF. The CDR3 nucleotides read TGCAGTGCTAGAATCAGCGGGGGAACCGGGGAGCTGTTTTTT.

The CDR3 DNA reads TGTGCCAGCTCACCTTCGACCCCAGATACGCAGTATTTT. The encoded protein is CASSPSTPDTQYF. The rearrangement uses TRBV18 and TRBJ2-3; D call uncertain. V was trimmed by 3 bases and J by 4 bases, leaving 8 bases between them. Germline CDR1 KGHSH, CDR2 LQKENI. The CDR3 spans 13 residues. The variable domain in full, with the rest retrieved from reference TRBV18 and TRBJ2-3, is NAGVMQNPRHLVRRRGQEARLRCSPMKGHSHVYWYRQLPEEGLKFMVYLQKENIIDESGMPKERFSAEFPKEGPSILRIQQVVRGDSAAYFCASSPSTPDTQYFGPGTRLTVL.

This chain joins TRBV6-2 or TRBV6-3 and TRBJ2-3, with D hard to call. V was shortened by 6 bases and J by 4 bases, with 8 bases between the two germline ends. The CDR3 is 12 residues long. Looked up from germline, CDR1 is MNHEY and CDR2 is SVGEGT. CDR3 protein: CASSSTSDTQYF. In DNA form, the CDR3 reads TGTGCCAGCAGCTCGACATCAGATACGCAGTATTTT.

A note on this clonotype: This may arise from a read error, as a much more abundant clone is one base away. The chain combines TRBV5-1 with TRBJ1-1, with TRBD1 identical over 7 bases. The CDR3 loop spans 13 amino acids. Trimming at V came to 0 bases and at J to 10 bases, leaving 6 bases not matched to a gene. Germline CDR1 reads SGHRS; CDR2 reads YFSETQ. CDR3 sequence (DNA): TGCGCCAGCAGCTTGGGGGGCAGGGGGTCAGCTTTCTTT. As protein: CASSLGGRGSAFF.

In its sample, this clonotype was seen many times. The CDR3 DNA is TGTGCCAGCAGCCCAATCCGAGGGAGGGTAGGGACCCAGTACTTC. Protein product: CASSPIRGRVGTQYF. V and J are TRBV7-2 and TRBJ2-5, with 7 nucleotides matching TRBD2. Germline CDR1 and CDR2: SGHTA and FQGNSA. V trimming: 5 bases; J trimming: 7 bases; junction bases outside the gene matches: 13. The CDR3 has 15 amino acids.

The CDR3 region has the DNA TGTGCCAGCAGCTCATCGACAGGGCCGCAGTATTTT. Amino acid sequence: CASSSSTGPQYF. J is TRBJ2-3 and V is TRBV7-3, with 7 bases fitting TRBD1. Germline assignment: CDR1 SGHTA and CDR2 FQGTGA. With V trimmed by 4 bases and J by 10 bases, 5 bases remained unmatched. The CDR3 spans 12 residues.

The chain is built from TRBV30 and TRBJ1-5, with D possibly being TRBD1 (6 bases). In germline, CDR1 is GTSNPN, CDR2 SVGIG (reference sequence). CDR3 size: 15 residues. Trimming took off 1 base at V and 2 bases at J, with 12 bases between the two ends. The CDR3: CAWSAGGIGNQPQHF. The CDR3 DNA reads TGTGCCTGGAGTGCGGGGGGCATAGGCAATCAGCCCCAGCATTTT.

This clonotype is a singleton in its sample. The chain joins TRBV12-3 or TRBV12-4 to TRBJ2-1; TRBD1 matches at 7 bases. The ends lost 5 bases at V and 0 bases at J; junction bases unmatched: 16. CDR3 size: 19 residues. The CDR3 DNA reads TGTGCCAGCAGTGACCCGGGACAGTCGTTCTTTGGCTCCTACAATGAGCAGTTCTTC. Translating it yields CASSDPGQSFFGSYNEQFF.